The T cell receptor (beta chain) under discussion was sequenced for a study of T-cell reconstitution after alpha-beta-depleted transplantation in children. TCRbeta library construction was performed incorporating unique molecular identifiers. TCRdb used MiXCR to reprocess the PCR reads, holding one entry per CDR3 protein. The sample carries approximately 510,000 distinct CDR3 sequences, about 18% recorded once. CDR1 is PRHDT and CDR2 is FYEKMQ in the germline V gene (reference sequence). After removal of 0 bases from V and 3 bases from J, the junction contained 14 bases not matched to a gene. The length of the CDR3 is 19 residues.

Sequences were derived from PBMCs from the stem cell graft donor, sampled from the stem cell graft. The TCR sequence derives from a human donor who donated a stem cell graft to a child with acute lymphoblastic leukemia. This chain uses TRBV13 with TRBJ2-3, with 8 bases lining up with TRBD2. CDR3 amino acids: CASSLGIRPWAGGTDTQYF. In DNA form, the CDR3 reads TGTGCCAGCAGCTTAGGCATCCGACCCTGGGCGGGAGGAACAGATACGCAGTATTTT. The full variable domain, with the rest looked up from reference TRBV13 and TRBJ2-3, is AAGVIQSPRHLIKEKRETATLKCYPIPRHDTVYWYQQGPGQDPQFLISFYEKMQSDKGSIPDRFSAQQFSDYHSELNMSSLELGDSALYFCASSLGIRPWAGGTDTQYFGPGTRLTVL.